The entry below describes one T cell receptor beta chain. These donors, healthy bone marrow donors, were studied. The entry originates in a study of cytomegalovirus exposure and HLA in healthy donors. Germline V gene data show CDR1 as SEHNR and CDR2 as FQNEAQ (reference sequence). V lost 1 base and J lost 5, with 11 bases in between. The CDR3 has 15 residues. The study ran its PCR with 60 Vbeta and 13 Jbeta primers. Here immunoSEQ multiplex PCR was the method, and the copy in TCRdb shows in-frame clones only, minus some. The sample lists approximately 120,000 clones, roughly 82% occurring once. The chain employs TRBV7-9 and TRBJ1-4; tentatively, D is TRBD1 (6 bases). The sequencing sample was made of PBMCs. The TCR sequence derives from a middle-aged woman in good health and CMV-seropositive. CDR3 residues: CASSLETGKNEKLFF. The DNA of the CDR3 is TGTGCCAGCAGCTTAGAGACAGGTAAGAATGAAAAACTGTTTTTT.